This is a list of T cell receptor beta chains from one sample in a study of chemoradiotherapy in HPV16-positive cancers. Using immunoSEQ multiplex PCR, the repertoire was profiled, and TCRdb retains in-frame clones only, with some absent. The table includes approximately 11,000 clones, over 65% detected once. Sample collection occurred from a patient who underwent chemoradiotherapy. All receptors derive from a human donor with HPV-associated anogenital cancer. Each CDR3 is given with its conserved first and last residue. The D gene is left open where the match is weak.

D	V	J	CDR3	DNA
TRBD1	TRBV30	TRBJ1-3	CAWSAPGTVGNTIYF	TGTGCCTGGAGTGCCCCCGGGACAGTTGGAAACACCATATATTTT
TRBD2	TRBV14	TRBJ2-1	CASSRTGGGLYNEQFF	TGTGCCAGCAGCCGAACCGGGGGGGGCCTGTACAATGAGCAGTTCTTC
TRBD2	TRBV28	TRBJ2-1	CASSLSGGAYNEQFF	TGTGCCAGCAGCCTCAGCGGGGGGGCTTACAATGAGCAGTTCTTC
TRBD2	TRBV18	TRBJ2-5	CASSSGGFSGTQETQYF	TGTGCCAGCTCATCGGGAGGTTTTAGCGGGACCCAAGAGACCCAGTACTTC
TRBD2	TRBV6-5	TRBJ2-5	CASSSGLERVETQYF	TGTGCCAGCAGTTCCGGACTAGAGAGGGTCGAGACCCAGTACTTC
TRBD2	TRBV11-2	TRBJ2-5	CASRSLAGGLQETQYF	TGTGCCAGCAGAAGTTTAGCGGGAGGGCTCCAAGAGACCCAGTACTTC
TRBD2	TRBV7-9	TRBJ2-1	CASSFRTSLVPTSMFF	TGTGCCAGCAGCTTCAGGACTAGTTTGGTCCCCACGTCGATGTTCTTC
TRBD1	TRBV7-2	TRBJ1-1	CASSFKTGGHPEAFF	TGTGCCAGCAGCTTTAAGACAGGGGGCCATCCTGAAGCTTTCTTT
.	TRBV27	TRBJ1-1	CASRLQGGSTEAFF	TGTGCCAGCAGACTACAGGGTGGGAGCACTGAAGCTTTCTTT
.	TRBV30	TRBJ1-2	CAWRYPRAGRNYGYTF	TGTGCCTGGAGGTACCCCCGGGCAGGGCGGAACTATGGCTACACCTTC
.	TRBV2	TRBJ1-4	CASSDPDEKLFF	TGTGCCAGCAGTGATCCGGACGAAAAACTGTTTTTT
TRBD1	TRBV18	TRBJ1-1	CASSPKQGAGKEAFF	TGTGCCAGCTCACCAAAACAGGGGGCGGGTAAGGAGGCTTTCTTT